These 27 T cell receptor beta chains were all obtained from the same sample, sequenced in a study of T cells after yellow fever vaccination. TCRdb reprocessed the 5' RACE reads with MiXCR, giving one entry per CDR3 protein. The data hold some 250,000 distinct CDR3 sequences, with more than 3.5% observed a single time. This material consisted of PBMCs, taken 15 days after the yellow fever booster vaccination. Receptors were obtained from a man between 18 and 29 years old who received the YFV17D yellow fever vaccine.

This clonotype was counted between two and nine times. V usage is TRBV5-1 and J usage is TRBJ2-7; weak D call: TRBD1 (5 bases). The germline V and J ends were trimmed by 4 bases and 3 bases, with 14 bases remaining between them. This CDR3 contains 14 residues. Germline loops: CDR1 SGHRS, CDR2 YFSETQ. The CDR3 region has the DNA TGCGCCAGCAGCCAAGGATCAGGGTACTACGAGCAGTACGTC. This codes for CASSQGSGYYEQYV.

This clonotype was observed at least ten times. V and J are TRBV10-3 and TRBJ2-7; 7 nucleotides align to TRBD1. V dropped 4 bases and J dropped 4; count of bases not matched to a gene: 1. The CDR3 covers 12 residues. The germline V gene has CDR1 ENHRY and CDR2 SYGVKD. CDR3 sequence: CAISGDSYEQYV. CDR3 sequence (DNA): TGTGCCATCAGTGGGGACAGTTACGAGCAGTACGTC.

This clonotype was found many times. V usage is TRBV5-6 and J usage is TRBJ2-7; D assignment may be TRBD1 or TRBD2 (5 bases each). V was clipped by 5 bases and J by 4 bases, with 19 bases between them. CDR3 size: 15 residues. The germline V gene encodes CDR1 SGHDT and CDR2 YYEEEE. The chain's CDR3 is CASRAGSGTPYEQYV. The DNA of the CDR3 is TGTGCCAGCAGGGCCGGGTCGGGGACGCCATACGAGCAGTACGTC.

This clonotype showed up many times. The chain carries TRBV28 and TRBJ1-2, with D possibly being TRBD1 (5 bases). Deletions cut 5 bases from V and 1 base from J, with 11 bases between. The CDR3 runs 14 residues. In germline, CDR1 is MDHEN, CDR2 SYDVKM. The CDR3 loop is CASSPGGVNYGYTF. In DNA form, the CDR3 reads TGTGCCAGCAGTCCCGGGGGAGTTAACTATGGCTACACCTTC.

This clonotype was detected ten times or more. The genes are TRBV24-1 and TRBJ2-1; 10 bases are a match to TRBD1. Per the germline V gene, CDR1 is KGHDR and CDR2 is SFDVKD. The CDR3 runs 15 residues. J was trimmed by 5 bases and V by 3 bases; bases with no gene match: 3. The CDR3 loop reads CATSDAGTGDNEQFF. CDR3 nucleotides: TGTGCCACCAGTGATGCCGGGACAGGGGACAATGAGCAGTTCTTC.

In DNA form, the CDR3 reads TGTGCCACCCATCAGGTGTTGGACGGCTACACCTTC. It yields the protein CATHQVLDGYTF. J is TRBJ1-2 and V is TRBV19; the D is unclear. Trimming took off 10 bases at V and 8 bases at J, with 17 bases between the two ends. In germline, CDR1 is LNHDA, CDR2 SQIVND (reference sequence). The CDR3 runs 12 residues.

This clonotype was observed a few times. The chain employs TRBV5-6 and TRBJ2-2; D gene unclear. Looked up from germline, CDR1 is SGHDT and CDR2 is YYEEEE. V was shortened by 4 bases and J by 5 bases, with 6 bases between the two germline ends. This CDR3 is built from 12 residues. CDR3 DNA: TGTGCCAGCAGCGTCATAACCGGGGAGCTGTTTTTT. It encodes CASSVITGELFF.

The table lists this clonotype with many counts. The rearrangement links TRBV7-9 to TRBJ1-2, with D perhaps matching TRBD1 (5 bases). Between the trimmed V and J ends, which lost 1 base and 8 bases, there was a span of 20 bases. This CDR3 is built from 16 residues. Germline lookup yields CDR1 SEHNR and CDR2 FQNEAQ (reference sequence). The CDR3, as DNA: TGTGCCAGCAGCTTAGACACGCTGGCGCAGGGTTGGGGCTACACCTTC. Protein sequence: CASSLDTLAQGWGYTF.

This clonotype was counted a few times. The V gene is TRBV28, the J gene TRBJ2-1, with D possibly matching TRBD2 (5 bases). From germline, CDR1 is MDHEN and CDR2 SYDVKM. The CDR3 is made up of 14 amino acids. Trimming removed 8 bases from V and 6 bases from J, with 17 bases in between. CDR3 nucleotides: TGTGCCAGCGGCGTGGCCGAGGGCCTCAATGAGCAGTTCTTC. It translates to CASGVAEGLNEQFF.

This clonotype appeared many times. V usage is TRBV5-1 and J usage is TRBJ2-3; D is unresolved. Deletions cut 0 bases from V and 0 bases from J, with 14 bases between. The germline gives CDR1 SGHRS, CDR2 YFSETQ. CDR3 length: 17 residues. The CDR3 sequence is CASSLEVMAASTDTQYF. The CDR3 nucleotides read TGCGCCAGCAGCTTGGAAGTCATGGCAGCGAGCACAGATACGCAGTATTTT.

The CDR3 DNA is TGTGCCAGCAGTGAAACTAGCGGGGACTCCTACAATGAGCAGTTCTTC. It yields the protein CASSETSGDSYNEQFF. This chain joins TRBV12-3 or TRBV12-4 and TRBJ2-1, with 10 bases that match TRBD2. The CDR3 totals 16 residues. V lost 5 bases to trimming and J lost 0 bases; unmatched junction nucleotides: 4.

This clonotype was observed at least ten times. The J gene is TRBJ2-7, the V gene TRBV6-6, with a tentative D call TRBD2 (5 bases). Germline V gene sequence: CDR1 MNHNY, CDR2 SVGAGI (reference sequence). V was clipped by 4 bases and J by 0 bases, with 19 bases between them. This CDR3 has 17 amino acids. As DNA, the CDR3 is TGTGCCAGCAGTTCCTTCGCCGTTGGTACTAGCTCCTACGAGCAGTACTTC. This codes for CASSSFAVGTSSYEQYF.

In its sample, this clonotype was seen many times. The rearrangement links TRBV7-2 to TRBJ2-1; the match to TRBD2 covers 7 bases. Germline V lookup: CDR1 SGHTA, CDR2 FQGNSA. This CDR3 is built from 15 residues. V lost 1 base to trimming and J lost 7 bases; unmatched junction nucleotides: 7. CDR3 loop: CASSLGAGGVNEQFF. CDR3 sequence (DNA): TGTGCCAGCAGCTTAGGTGCTGGGGGGGTAAATGAGCAGTTCTTC.

This clonotype was seen many times. The rearrangement joins TRBV5-6 to TRBJ1-1, with D tentatively TRBD1 (6 bases). The germline gives CDR1 SGHDT, CDR2 YYEEEE. Trimming left V 6 bases short and J 5 bases short, with 23 bases between. The length of the CDR3 is 16 residues. CDR3 coding DNA: TGTGCCAGCACCCCACAAGAGAACAGGGAGTGGACTGAAGCTTTCTTT. Translating gives CASTPQENREWTEAFF.

In this sample, this clonotype turned up many times. V and J are TRBV7-2 and TRBJ1-1; unclear D gene. V lost 2 bases and J lost 5, with 9 bases in between. The CDR3 is 13 amino acids. The germline CDR1 and CDR2 sequences are SGHTA and FQGNSA. CDR3 nucleotide sequence: TGTGCCAGCAGCTTAACGAGGGAAACTGAAGCTTTCTTT. Translating gives CASSLTRETEAFF. Full variable domain (outside the CDR3, taken from reference TRBV7-2 and TRBJ1-1): GAGVSQSPSNKVTEKGKDVELRCDPISGHTALYWYRQSLGQGLEFLIYFQGNSAPDKSGLPSDRFSAERTGGSVSTLTIQRTQQEDSAVYLCASSLTRETEAFFGQGTRLTVV.

There are many counts of this clonotype. The chain recombines TRBV24-1 with TRBJ1-2; D uncertain. Trimming took off 2 bases at V and 8 bases at J, with 14 bases between the two ends. CDR3 length: 14 amino acids. The germline gives CDR1 KGHDR, CDR2 SFDVKD. This CDR3 is CATSDSRRGSGYTF. The CDR3 DNA reads TGTGCCACCAGTGATTCCCGCCGGGGAAGCGGCTACACCTTC.

Many counts were recorded for this clonotype. The chain uses TRBV20-1 and TRBJ1-1; perhaps TRBD1 as D (6 bases). There are 13 residues in the CDR3. V lost 0 bases and J 4 bases, leaving 9 bases between the germline ends. Germline V gives CDR1 DFQATT, CDR2 SNEGSKA (reference sequence). CDR3 nucleotides: TGCAGTGCTAGAGACCCGGGGGCCACTGAAGCTTTCTTT. Translated: CSARDPGATEAFF.

There are a few counts of this clonotype. The CDR3 here is CASSYLRDRVEQYV. The CDR3 region has the DNA TGTGCCAGCAGTTATCTCCGGGACAGGGTCGAGCAGTACGTC. The rearrangement links TRBV28 to TRBJ2-7; the match to TRBD1 covers 9 bases. Trimming took 4 bases from V and 6 from J; bases not matched to a gene: 7. CDR1 is MDHEN and CDR2 is SYDVKM in the germline V gene. There are 14 residues in the CDR3.

The sample holds many counts of this clonotype. The rearrangement joins TRBV5-1 to TRBJ1-3; D gene uncertain. Germline assignment: CDR1 SGHRS and CDR2 YFSETQ. V lost 1 base, J lost 0 bases, and 5 bases lay in between. There are 14 residues in the CDR3. This chain's CDR3 is CASSLNLSGNTIYF. The CDR3 DNA is TGCGCCAGCAGCTTGAACCTCTCTGGAAACACCATATATTTT.

The V gene is TRBV12-2, the J gene TRBJ1-1; the table's D gene call, TRBD1, was not cross checked with the DNA. TRBV12-2 is described as a pseudogene. The CDR3 loop spans 13 amino acids. The CDR3 region has the DNA TGTGCAAGCCTCCCGACAGGGGATACTGAAGCTTTCTTT. Protein product: CASLPTGDTEAFF.

The chain is built from TRBV12-3 or TRBV12-4 and TRBJ2-3, with TRBD2 matching over 8 bases. This CDR3 contains 16 residues. Trimming at V came to 0 bases and at J to 4 bases, leaving 6 bases not matched to a gene. The DNA of the CDR3 is TGTGCCAGCAGTTTAGCGCTAGCGGGTCCAGCAGATACGCAGTATTTT. Protein: CASSLALAGPADTQYF.

This rearrangement joins TRBV3-1 to TRBJ1-6; tentatively, D is TRBD1 (6 bases). The V and J ends lost 0 bases and 8 bases respectively, with 11 bases between them. Germline CDR1 reads LGHDT; CDR2 reads YNNKEL (reference sequence). The CDR3 extends over 15 amino acids. The DNA of the CDR3 is TGTGCCAGCAGCCAAGACGAGGGGGTTTATTCACCCCTCCACTTT. As protein: CASSQDEGVYSPLHF.

Many counts were recorded for this clonotype. The chain employs TRBV11-3 and TRBJ2-1; TRBD2 matches at 9 bases. The ends lost 4 bases at V and 8 bases at J; junction bases unmatched: 15. CDR3 length equals 17 residues. CDR1 and CDR2 from the germline V gene are SGHNT and YENEEA. CDR3: CASSSPSRGGLRDEQFF. The CDR3 DNA is TGTGCCAGCAGCTCTCCCTCGCGGGGGGGCCTCAGAGATGAGCAGTTCTTC.

The sample holds many counts of this clonotype. The V call is TRBV5-1, the J call TRBJ2-1, with 11 bases that match TRBD2. Germline V lookup: CDR1 SGHRS, CDR2 YFSETQ. Trimming at V came to 5 bases and at J to 1 base, leaving 5 bases not matched to a gene. The CDR3 is made up of 16 amino acids. The CDR3 DNA reads as TGCGCCAGCAGGGCCACTAGCGGGGGTTCCTACAATGAGCAGTTCTTC. This gives the protein CASRATSGGSYNEQFF.

This clonotype was found many times. The rearrangement links TRBV27 to TRBJ2-3; 9 bases align to TRBD1. The V gene's germline CDR1 is MNHEY and CDR2 SMNVEV (reference sequence). V was clipped by 6 bases and J by 3 bases; unmatched bases: 10. The CDR3 loop spans 16 amino acids. The CDR3 region is CASRRPGQGETDTQYF. The CDR3 coding sequence is TGTGCCAGCAGGCGTCCGGGACAGGGTGAGACAGATACGCAGTATTTT.

At least ten counts were recorded for this clonotype. The rearrangement links TRBV30 to TRBJ2-7, with D unclear. This CDR3 contains 11 residues. V lost 4 bases and J 2 bases, leaving 6 bases between the germline ends. Germline lookup yields CDR1 GTSNPN and CDR2 SVGIG (reference sequence). The CDR3 coding sequence is TGTGCCTGGAACAGCGCCTACGAGCAGTACTTC. Its protein is CAWNSAYEQYF.

Ten or more counts support this clonotype. The V call is TRBV12-3 or TRBV12-4, the J call TRBJ1-3; D ambiguous. The CDR3 totals 17 residues. Trimming pared 7 bases from V and 7 bases from J, leaving 26 bases between. CDR3 coding DNA: TGTGCCAGCACTTTCCGGGGTCTCTCGATCTGGACTAACACCATATATTTT. It is translated as CASTFRGLSIWTNTIYF.